A single sample gave rise to the 14 T cell receptor beta chains below, sequenced in a study of blood T cell repertoires in COVID-19. Repertoires were generated with immunoSEQ multiplex PCR, while TCRdb's copy carries only in-frame clones and drops some. This sample has 75,000 to 90,000 clones, with approximately 86% found just once. The specimen sequenced was peripheral blood. These receptors were obtained from a man older than 75 with active or convalescent COVID-19.

The chain joins TRBV4-1 to TRBJ2-5; TRBD2 agrees at 12 bases. Germline CDR1 is MGHRA and CDR2 is YSYEKL. This CDR3 is built from 19 residues. Germline trimming cut 5 bases from V and 5 bases from J; bases unmatched to any gene: 18. CDR3 sequence: CASSKHSGGASGREETQYF. For the CDR3, the DNA is TGCGCCAGCAGCAAACATAGTGGTGGGGCTAGCGGGAGGGAGGAGACCCAGTACTTC.

V and J are TRBV6-5 and TRBJ2-7, with D tentatively TRBD1 (6 bases). The germline V gene has CDR1 MNHEY and CDR2 SVGAGI. Deletions cut 2 bases from V and 6 bases from J, with 14 bases between. CDR3 length equals 14 residues. CDR3 sequence (DNA): TGTGCCAGCAGTTACACCGGACAGAGCCCCGAGCAGTACGTC. This codes for CASSYTGQSPEQYV.

CDR3 amino acids: CASSRRLDEQFF. The CDR3 DNA follows: TGTGCCAGTAGTAGGAGGTTGGATGAGCAGTTCTTC. J is TRBJ2-1 and V is TRBV19, with D perhaps matching TRBD2 (5 bases). There are 12 residues in the CDR3. Germline CDR1 LNHDA, CDR2 SQIVND (reference sequence). Deletions cut 4 bases from V and 8 bases from J, with 9 bases between.

The V call is TRBV27, the J call TRBJ2-1, with D possibly TRBD1 on 6 matching bases. V lost 5 bases and J lost 1, with 15 bases in between. CDR3 length: 16 amino acids. Looked up from germline, CDR1 is MNHEY and CDR2 is SMNVEV (reference sequence). The CDR3 sequence: CASSARRDISYNEQFF. DNA for the CDR3: TGTGCCAGCAGTGCTCGACGGGACATTTCCTACAATGAGCAGTTCTTC.

This clone has a handful of counts. The chain joins TRBV6-2 or TRBV6-3 to TRBJ2-3; 8 nucleotides line up with TRBD2. This CDR3 region has 17 residues. V trimming: 2 bases; J trimming: 6 bases; junction bases outside the gene matches: 13. CDR1 and CDR2 from the germline V gene are MNHEY and SVGEGT. The DNA for the CDR3 is TGTGCCAGCAGTTACGGTCTGACTAGCGCGAATTTGGATACGCAGTATTTT. This encodes CASSYGLTSANLDTQYF.

This chain uses TRBV28 with TRBJ1-4, with D uncertain. CDR1 is MDHEN, CDR2 SYDVKM, per germline. V lost 1 base, J lost 0 bases, and 6 bases lay in between. This CDR3 region has 15 residues. This CDR3 reads CASSLSGATNEKLFF. Here the CDR3 DNA reads TGTGCCAGCAGTTTATCGGGTGCAACTAATGAAAAACTGTTTTTT.

CDR3 sequence (DNA): TGCAGCGTTCGCCAGGGGAAGGAAAAACTGTTTTTT. Protein: CSVRQGKEKLFF. The genes are TRBV29-1 and TRBJ1-4, with D perhaps TRBD1 (6 bases). The CDR3 sequence is 12 residues long. Trimming cost V 5 bases and J 8 bases, with 12 bases left between them. In germline, CDR1 is SQVTM, CDR2 ANQGSEA.

The V and J genes are TRBV7-9 and TRBJ2-1; 11 bases agree with TRBD2. The V segment lost 5 bases and the J segment 4 bases; nucleotides outside the gene matches: 1. From germline, CDR1 is SEHNR and CDR2 FQNEAQ (reference sequence). This CDR3 is built from 14 residues. CDR3 DNA sequence: TGTGCCAGCAGCAGGACTAGCGGGTACAATGAGCAGTTCTTC. Amino acids: CASSRTSGYNEQFF.

The chain is built from TRBV2 and TRBJ1-2; no clear D. Germline V gene data show CDR1 as SNHLY and CDR2 as FYNNEI. The CDR3 sequence is 15 residues long. The ends were cut back, 3 bases at V and 4 bases at J, with 15 bases in the middle. The CDR3 bases are TGTGCCAGCAGTGATTCCGGATCGCTAGGCTATGGCTACACCTTC. Protein: CASSDSGSLGYGYTF.

The V and J genes are TRBV9 and TRBJ2-2, with 7 positions matching TRBD1. CDR1 is SGDLS and CDR2 is YYNGEE in the germline V gene. This CDR3 has 18 amino acids. J was trimmed by 3 bases and V by 3 bases; bases with no gene match: 14. The CDR3 DNA reads as TGTGCCAGCAGCGCGCCTTCCGACAGGGTTATTGACACCGGGGAGCTGTTTTTT. Its translation is CASSAPSDRVIDTGELFF.

In its sample, this clone was seen a few times. The chain joins TRBV4-1 to TRBJ1-2; D possibly corresponds to TRBD1 (5 bases). The CDR3 is 16 residues long. V shed 1 base and J shed 3 bases, with 15 bases lying between them. The germline V gene has CDR1 MGHRA and CDR2 YSYEKL. In DNA, the CDR3 is TGCGCCAGCAGCCAAGTCGCCGTCGGCAGGGACTATGGCTACACCTTC. Translating gives CASSQVAVGRDYGYTF.

The chain combines TRBV14 with TRBJ2-6; the D gene is possibly TRBD1 (5 bases). The germline CDR1 and CDR2 sequences are SGHDN and FVKESK. This CDR3 comprises 16 residues. Between the trimmed V and J ends, which lost 4 bases and 2 bases, there was a span of 12 bases. CDR3 protein: CASSLEDRAGANVLTF. The CDR3 region has the DNA TGTGCCAGCAGCCTGGAAGACAGAGCTGGGGCCAACGTCCTGACTTTC.

The gene calls are TRBV19 and TRBJ1-5; D is ambiguous. CDR3 length: 14 residues. The V end was cut by 0 bases, the J end by 7 bases, with 10 bases between. In germline, CDR1 is LNHDA, CDR2 SQIVND (reference sequence). CDR3 nucleotides: TGTGCCAGTAGTATAGAGATGGGGAGCCAGCCCCAGCATTTT. This gives the protein CASSIEMGSQPQHF.

The rearrangement joins TRBV28 to TRBJ1-1; 9 bases align to TRBD1. The germline gives CDR1 MDHEN, CDR2 SYDVKM. V gave up 4 bases and J gave up 5 bases; unmatched junction bases: 5. The CDR3 contains 14 residues. The CDR3 DNA reads TGTGCCAGCAGTTGGGGGACAGGGAGTACTGAAGCTTTCTTT. This sequence encodes CASSWGTGSTEAFF.